The TCR beta chain described here comes from a study of cytomegalovirus exposure and HLA in healthy donors. Points from the study as a whole: Reports showed the classifier diagnosing cytomegalovirus status with high specificity and sensitivity.

With 60 Vbeta and 13 Jbeta primers, the PCR was carried out. Profiled with immunoSEQ multiplex PCR; TCRdb holds only in-frame clones, not every one. The data hold about 120,000 clones, with roughly 80% observed a single time. CDR1 is MNHEY and CDR2 is SVGAGI in the germline V gene. The CDR3 is made up of 13 amino acids. V was clipped by 7 bases and J by 7 bases, with 11 bases between them. Concerning this clone: Antigen: not known.

This receptor was taken from a man under 40 in good health and CMV-seropositive. The specimen was PBMCs. The rearrangement joins TRBV6-5 to TRBJ1-6; D is unclear. CDR3 DNA: TGTGCCAGCACCTCGACTGGGAATTCACCCCTCCACTTT. Its translation: CASTSTGNSPLHF.